This T cell receptor beta chain appears in the sequencing data of a study of STAT3 mutations in large granular lymphocyte leukemia (dated by TCRdb to between 2018 and 2021). About the study as a whole: Roughly half of the T-LGLL patients who were sequenced longitudinally carried canonical activating STAT3 mutations. Over half of the T-LGLL patients were given one or more immunosuppressive therapy regimens, and 40% of the treated patients had a hematologic response. Serial deep sequencing of TCRbeta CDR3 and STAT3 was performed in patients with T-cell large granular lymphocyte leukemia to reconstruct clonal hierarchy and dynamics. From an initial cohort of some 210 LGL patients, about 20 representative T-LGLL cases were chosen for longitudinal sequencing of TCRbeta and STAT3. As controls, the study also included longitudinal sequencing of a couple of patients with natural killer LGL leukemia. On average, sequencing was done at around 4 time points per patient, with the number of samplings ranging from 2 to 8. General study outcomes and caveats: Several patients had a dominant TCR clone burden greater than the STAT3 mutant burden, which suggests that the STAT3 mutation arose secondarily within a clone that had already expanded. Every T-LGLL patient showed at least one immunodominant TCRbeta clonotype, and about half showed multiple immunodominant subclonotypes. The linking of therapy response to changes in TCR clonal burden was complicated by variable intervals between samplings and differing treatment regimens. Because codominant clonotypes persisted in some patients, a small but highly pathogenic clone may have been missed. Because no samples were available when a clone first appeared, clonal expansion had to be inferred from samplings taken at other points. TCR clonotype switching after therapy was seen in about 35% of the 18 patients, with all newly emerging clones being STAT3 wild type.

DNA was extracted from blood mononuclear cells, with the same DNA used for both TCR and STAT3 sequencing. With regard to this clone: Its target antigen remains unknown. Per-nucleotide qualities are absent, and no much larger clonotype sits a single base away.

TCRbeta libraries were sequenced on an Illumina MiSeq, averaging roughly 40,000 productive templates per sample. Multiplex PCR amplification was used to generate TCRbeta CDR3 libraries with the immunoSEQ assay. As for the authors' bioinformatics: Repertoire diversity was calculated as previously defined, and values close to 0 indicated extremely monoclonal samples. The immuneACCESS repertoire file appears here via TCRdb, limited to in-frame rearrangements. These files lack a portion of the clones; in checked studies, under half of the deficit traces to unresolved V genes, and the cause of the others is not known. V and J calls plus clone size are reproduced from that table; the DNA served to infer D and trimming. Recorded for this sample are approximately 15,000 clones; about nine tenths of them occurred a single time. The top ten clones comprise 7.5% to 9.5% of the sample. Sequenced material: peripheral blood mononuclear cells. This receptor was obtained from a woman aged 50 to 60 with T-cell large granular lymphocyte leukemia. Some clones in this sample may be carry-over from other donors' samples. The age is the age at diagnosis.

The bases read TGTGCCAGCAGCTTAGGTGGTACGGGGACTGGAAACACCATATATTTT. It specifies CASSLGGTGTGNTIYF. The V and J genes are TRBV7-9 and TRBJ1-3; the D segment cannot be called with confidence. Based on the germline V gene (reference sequence), the CDR1 and CDR2 sequences are SEHNR and FQNEAQ. V is shortened by 1 base, J by 2 bases, and the region joining them spans 12 bases. The CDR3 measures 16 amino acids from cysteine to phenylalanine. The retained sequence is limited to the CDR3, 48 bases, with the frame set at the first base. The entire variable domain, with the stretches around the CDR3 drawn from the reference TRBV7-9 and TRBJ1-3 proteins, is DTGVSQNPRHKITKRGQNVTFRCDPISEHNRLYWYRQTLGQGPEFLTYFQNEAQLEKSRLLSDRFSAERPKGSFSTLEIQRTEQGDSAMYLCASSLGGTGTGNTIYFGEGSWLTVV.